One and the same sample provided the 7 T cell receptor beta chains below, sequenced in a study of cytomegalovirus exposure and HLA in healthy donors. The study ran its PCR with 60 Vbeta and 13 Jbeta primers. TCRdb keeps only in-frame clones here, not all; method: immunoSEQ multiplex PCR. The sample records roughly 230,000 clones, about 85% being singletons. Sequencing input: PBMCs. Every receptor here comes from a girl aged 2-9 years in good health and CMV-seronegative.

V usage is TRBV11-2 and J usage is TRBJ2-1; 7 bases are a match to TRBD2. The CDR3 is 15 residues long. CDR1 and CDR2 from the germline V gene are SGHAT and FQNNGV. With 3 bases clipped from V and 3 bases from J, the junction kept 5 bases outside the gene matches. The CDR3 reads CASSFLSGGYNEQFF. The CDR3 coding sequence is TGTGCCAGCAGCTTTCTCTCGGGGGGCTACAATGAGCAGTTCTTC.

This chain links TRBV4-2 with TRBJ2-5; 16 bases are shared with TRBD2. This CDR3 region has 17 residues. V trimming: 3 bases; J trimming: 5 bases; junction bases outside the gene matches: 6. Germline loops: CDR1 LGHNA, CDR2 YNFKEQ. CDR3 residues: CASSQGLAGGPGETQYF. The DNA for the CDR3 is TGTGCCAGCAGCCAGGGACTAGCGGGAGGGCCGGGGGAGACCCAGTACTTC.

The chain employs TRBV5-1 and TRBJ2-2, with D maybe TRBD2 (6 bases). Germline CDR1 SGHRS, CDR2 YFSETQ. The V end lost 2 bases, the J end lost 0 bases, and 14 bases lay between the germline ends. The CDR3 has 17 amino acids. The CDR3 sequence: CASSFTSGLPNTGELFF. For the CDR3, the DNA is TGCGCCAGCAGCTTTACCAGCGGGTTACCGAACACCGGGGAGCTGTTTTTT.

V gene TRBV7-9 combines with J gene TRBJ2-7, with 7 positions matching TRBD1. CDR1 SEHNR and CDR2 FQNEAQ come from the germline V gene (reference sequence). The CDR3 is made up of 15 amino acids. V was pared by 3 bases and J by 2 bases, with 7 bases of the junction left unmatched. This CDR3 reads CASSLQGQDAYEQYF. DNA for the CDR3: TGTGCCAGCAGCTTGCAAGGACAGGATGCCTACGAGCAGTACTTC.

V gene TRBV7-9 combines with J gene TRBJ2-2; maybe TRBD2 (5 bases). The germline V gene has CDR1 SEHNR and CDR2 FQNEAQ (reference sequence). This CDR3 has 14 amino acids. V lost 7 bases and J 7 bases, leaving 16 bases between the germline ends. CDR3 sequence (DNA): TGTGCCAGCAAGATGGACTCTCCCCGCGGGGAGCTGTTTTTT. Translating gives CASKMDSPRGELFF.

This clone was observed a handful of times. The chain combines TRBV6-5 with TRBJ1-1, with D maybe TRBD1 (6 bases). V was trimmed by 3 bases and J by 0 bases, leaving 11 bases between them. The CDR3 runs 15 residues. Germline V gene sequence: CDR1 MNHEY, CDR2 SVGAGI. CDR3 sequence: CASSYQGQLNTEAFF. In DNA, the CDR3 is TGTGCCAGCAGTTATCAGGGGCAATTGAACACTGAAGCTTTCTTT.

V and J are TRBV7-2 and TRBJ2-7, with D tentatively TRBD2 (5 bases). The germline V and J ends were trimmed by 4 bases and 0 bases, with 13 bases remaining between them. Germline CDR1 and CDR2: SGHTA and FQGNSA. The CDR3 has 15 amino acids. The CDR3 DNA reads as TGTGCCAGCAGCTATGCTCAAGGACTCTCCTACGAGCAGTACTTC. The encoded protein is CASSYAQGLSYEQYF.